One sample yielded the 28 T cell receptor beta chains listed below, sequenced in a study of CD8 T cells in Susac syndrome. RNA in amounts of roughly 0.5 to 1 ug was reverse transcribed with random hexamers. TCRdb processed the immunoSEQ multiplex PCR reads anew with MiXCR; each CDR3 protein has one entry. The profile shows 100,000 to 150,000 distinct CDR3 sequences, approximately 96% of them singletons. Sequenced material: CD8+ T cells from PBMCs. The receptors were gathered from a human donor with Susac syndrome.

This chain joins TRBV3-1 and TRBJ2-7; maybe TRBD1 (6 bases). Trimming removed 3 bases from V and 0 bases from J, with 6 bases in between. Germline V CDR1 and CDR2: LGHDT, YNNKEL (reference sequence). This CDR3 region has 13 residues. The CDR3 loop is CASSHRGSYEQYF. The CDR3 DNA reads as TGTGCCAGCAGCCACAGGGGCTCCTACGAGCAGTACTTC.

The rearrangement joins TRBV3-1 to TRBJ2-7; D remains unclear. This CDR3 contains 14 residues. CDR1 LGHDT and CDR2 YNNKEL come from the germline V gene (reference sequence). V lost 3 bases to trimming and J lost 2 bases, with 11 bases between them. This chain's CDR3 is CASSQGFSTYEQYF. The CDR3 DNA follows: TGTGCCAGCAGCCAGGGGTTTTCGACCTACGAGCAGTACTTC.

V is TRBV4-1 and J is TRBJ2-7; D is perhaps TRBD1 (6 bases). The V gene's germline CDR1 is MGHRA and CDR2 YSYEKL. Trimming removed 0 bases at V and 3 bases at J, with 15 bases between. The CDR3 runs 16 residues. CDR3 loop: CASSQDPSGGYYEQYF. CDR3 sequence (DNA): TGCGCCAGCAGCCAAGATCCAAGTGGGGGCTACTACGAGCAGTACTTC.

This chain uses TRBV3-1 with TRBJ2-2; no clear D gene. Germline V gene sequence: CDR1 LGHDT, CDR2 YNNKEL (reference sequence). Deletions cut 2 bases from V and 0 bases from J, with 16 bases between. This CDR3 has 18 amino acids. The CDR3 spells CASSQLFEARSNTGELFF. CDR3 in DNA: TGTGCCAGCAGCCAACTTTTCGAGGCCCGATCGAACACCGGGGAGCTGTTTTTT.

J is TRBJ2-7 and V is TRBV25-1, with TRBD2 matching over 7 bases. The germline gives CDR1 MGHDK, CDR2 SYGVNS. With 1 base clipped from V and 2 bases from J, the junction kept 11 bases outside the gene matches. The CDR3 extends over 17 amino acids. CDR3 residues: CASSEWGGQMITYEQYF. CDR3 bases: TGTGCCAGCAGTGAATGGGGGGGTCAGATGATTACCTACGAGCAGTACTTC.

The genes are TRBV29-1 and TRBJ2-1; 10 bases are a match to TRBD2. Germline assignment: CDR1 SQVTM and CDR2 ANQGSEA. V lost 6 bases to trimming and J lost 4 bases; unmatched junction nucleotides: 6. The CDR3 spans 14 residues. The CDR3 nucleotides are TGCAGCGTACCAGCGGGGGGGAATTACAATGAGCAGTTCTTC. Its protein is CSVPAGGNYNEQFF.

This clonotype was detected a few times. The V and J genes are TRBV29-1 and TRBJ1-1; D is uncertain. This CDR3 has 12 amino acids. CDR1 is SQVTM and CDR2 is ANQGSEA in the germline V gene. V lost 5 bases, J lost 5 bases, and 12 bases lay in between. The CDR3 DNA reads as TGCAGCGTTCAAATACAGACTACTGAAGCTTTCTTT. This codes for CSVQIQTTEAFF.

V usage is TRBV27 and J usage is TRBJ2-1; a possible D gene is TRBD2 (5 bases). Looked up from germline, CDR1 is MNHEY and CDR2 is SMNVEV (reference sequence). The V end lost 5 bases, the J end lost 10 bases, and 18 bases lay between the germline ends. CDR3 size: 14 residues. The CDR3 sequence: CASSTRTGVREQFF. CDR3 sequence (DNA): TGTGCCAGCAGTACACGGACTGGGGTCCGGGAGCAGTTCTTC.

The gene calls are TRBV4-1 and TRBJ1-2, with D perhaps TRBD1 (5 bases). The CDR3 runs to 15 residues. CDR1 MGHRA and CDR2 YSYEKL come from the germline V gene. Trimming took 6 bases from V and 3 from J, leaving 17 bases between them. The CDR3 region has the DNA TGCGCCAGCAGGAGTTGGACACAGATCGACTATGGCTACACCTTC. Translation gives CASRSWTQIDYGYTF.

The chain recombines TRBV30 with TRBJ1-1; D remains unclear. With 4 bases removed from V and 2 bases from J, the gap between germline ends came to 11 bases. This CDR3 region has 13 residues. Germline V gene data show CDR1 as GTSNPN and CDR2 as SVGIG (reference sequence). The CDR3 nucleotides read TGTGCCTGGACCCCCAGCCCCAACACTGAAGCTTTCTTT. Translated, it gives CAWTPSPNTEAFF.

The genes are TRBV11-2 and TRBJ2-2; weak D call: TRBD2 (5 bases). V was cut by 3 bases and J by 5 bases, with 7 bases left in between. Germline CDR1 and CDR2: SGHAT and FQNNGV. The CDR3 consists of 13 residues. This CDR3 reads CASSFPGTGELFF. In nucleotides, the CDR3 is TGTGCCAGCAGCTTCCCGGGAACCGGGGAGCTGTTTTTT.

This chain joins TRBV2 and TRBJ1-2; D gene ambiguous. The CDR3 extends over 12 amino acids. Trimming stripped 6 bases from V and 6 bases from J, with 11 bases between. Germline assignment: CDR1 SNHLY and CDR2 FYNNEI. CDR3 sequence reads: CASRSPGDGYTF. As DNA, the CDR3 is TGTGCCAGCAGGTCCCCCGGGGATGGCTACACCTTC.

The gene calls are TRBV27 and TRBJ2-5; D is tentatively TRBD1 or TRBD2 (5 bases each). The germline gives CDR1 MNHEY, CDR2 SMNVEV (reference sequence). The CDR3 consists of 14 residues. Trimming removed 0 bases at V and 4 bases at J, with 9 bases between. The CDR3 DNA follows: TGTGCCAGCAGTTTATCCAGGGACGGAGAGACCCAGTACTTC. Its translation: CASSLSRDGETQYF.

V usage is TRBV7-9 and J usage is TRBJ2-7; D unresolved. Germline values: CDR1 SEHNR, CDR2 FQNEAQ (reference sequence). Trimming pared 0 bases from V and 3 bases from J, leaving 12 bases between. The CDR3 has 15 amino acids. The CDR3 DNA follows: TGTGCCAGCAGCTTAGCTTTGGGGATACACTACGAGCAGTACTTC. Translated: CASSLALGIHYEQYF.

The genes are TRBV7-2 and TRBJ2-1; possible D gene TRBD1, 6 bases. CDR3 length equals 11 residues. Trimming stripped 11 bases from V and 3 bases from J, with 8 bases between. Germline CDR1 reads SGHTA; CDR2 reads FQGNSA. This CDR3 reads CAGGNYNEQFF. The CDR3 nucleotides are TGTGCCGGGGGCAACTACAATGAGCAGTTCTTC.

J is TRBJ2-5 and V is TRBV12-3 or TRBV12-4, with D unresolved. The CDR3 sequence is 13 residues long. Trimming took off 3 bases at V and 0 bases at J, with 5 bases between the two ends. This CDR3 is CASSFRDQETQYF. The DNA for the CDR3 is TGTGCCAGCAGTTTTCGGGACCAAGAGACCCAGTACTTC.

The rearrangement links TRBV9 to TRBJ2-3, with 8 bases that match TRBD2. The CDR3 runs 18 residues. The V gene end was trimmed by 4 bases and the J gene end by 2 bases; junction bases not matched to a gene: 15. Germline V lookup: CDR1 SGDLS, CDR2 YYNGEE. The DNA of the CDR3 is TGTGCCAGCAGCCCGACCCTCGGACTAGCTCCTAACACAGATACGCAGTATTTT. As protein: CASSPTLGLAPNTDTQYF.

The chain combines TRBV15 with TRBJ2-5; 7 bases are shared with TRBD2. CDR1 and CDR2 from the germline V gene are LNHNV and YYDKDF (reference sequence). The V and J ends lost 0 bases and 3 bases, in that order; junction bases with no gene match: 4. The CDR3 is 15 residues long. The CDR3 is CATSRDSTSKETQYF. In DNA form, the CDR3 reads TGTGCCACCAGCAGAGATTCGACTAGCAAAGAGACCCAGTACTTC.

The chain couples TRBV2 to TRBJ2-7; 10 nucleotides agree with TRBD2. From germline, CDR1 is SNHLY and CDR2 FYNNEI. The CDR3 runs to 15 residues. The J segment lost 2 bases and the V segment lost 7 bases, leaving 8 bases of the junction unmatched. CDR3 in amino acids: CASTERLAGAYEQYF. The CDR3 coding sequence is TGTGCCAGCACCGAGCGGCTAGCGGGAGCCTACGAGCAGTACTTC.

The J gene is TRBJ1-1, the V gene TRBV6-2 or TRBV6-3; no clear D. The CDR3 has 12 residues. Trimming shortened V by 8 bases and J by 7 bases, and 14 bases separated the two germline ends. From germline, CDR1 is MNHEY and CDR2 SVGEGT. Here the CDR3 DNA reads TGTGCCAGCGCCCGAGGCGGATTTGAAGCTTTCTTT. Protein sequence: CASARGGFEAFF.

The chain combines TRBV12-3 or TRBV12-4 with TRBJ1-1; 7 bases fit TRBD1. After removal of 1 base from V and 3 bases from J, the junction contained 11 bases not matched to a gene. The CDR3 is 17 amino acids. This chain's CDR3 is CASSLERGPIWDTEAFF. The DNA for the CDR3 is TGTGCCAGCAGTTTAGAGAGGGGGCCGATATGGGACACTGAAGCTTTCTTT.

The CDR3 bases are TGTGCCAGCAGGGTGCAGGGAGAGGGCACTGAAGCTTTCTTT. This encodes CASRVQGEGTEAFF. The chain employs TRBV6-5 and TRBJ1-1, with a possible D match to TRBD1 (5 bases). The V gene's germline CDR1 is MNHEY and CDR2 SVGAGI. The CDR3 loop spans 14 amino acids. The ends were cut back, 6 bases at V and 4 bases at J, with 15 bases in the middle.

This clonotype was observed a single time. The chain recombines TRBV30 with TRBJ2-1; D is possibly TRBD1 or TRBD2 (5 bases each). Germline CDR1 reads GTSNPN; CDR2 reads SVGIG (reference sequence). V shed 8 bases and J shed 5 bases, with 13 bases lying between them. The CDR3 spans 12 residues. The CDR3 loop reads CALRGANNEQFF. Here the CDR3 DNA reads TGTGCCCTAAGAGGGGCCAACAATGAGCAGTTCTTC.

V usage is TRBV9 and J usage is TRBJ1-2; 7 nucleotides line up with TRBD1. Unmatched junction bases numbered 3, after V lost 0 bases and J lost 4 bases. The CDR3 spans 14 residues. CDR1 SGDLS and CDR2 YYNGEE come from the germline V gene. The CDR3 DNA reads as TGTGCCAGCAGCGTAGAGGGACAGCGCTATGGCTACACCTTC. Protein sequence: CASSVEGQRYGYTF.

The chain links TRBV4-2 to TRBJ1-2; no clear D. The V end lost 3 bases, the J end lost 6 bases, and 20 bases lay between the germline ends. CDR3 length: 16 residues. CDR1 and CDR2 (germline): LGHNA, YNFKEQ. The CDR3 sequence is CASSQEVGDNLDGYTF. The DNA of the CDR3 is TGTGCCAGCAGCCAGGAGGTCGGGGATAACCTAGATGGCTACACCTTC.

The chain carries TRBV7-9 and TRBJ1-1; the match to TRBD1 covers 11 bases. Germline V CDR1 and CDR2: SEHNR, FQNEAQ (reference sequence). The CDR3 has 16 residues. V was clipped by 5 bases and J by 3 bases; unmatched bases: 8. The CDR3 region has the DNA TGTGCCAGCAGCCCACGGGACAGGGGGTTCGACACTGAAGCTTTCTTT. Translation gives CASSPRDRGFDTEAFF.

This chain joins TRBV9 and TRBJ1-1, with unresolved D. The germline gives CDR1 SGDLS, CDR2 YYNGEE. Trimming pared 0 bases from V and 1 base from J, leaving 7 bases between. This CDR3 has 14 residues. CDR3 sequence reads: CASSVEGPNTEAFF. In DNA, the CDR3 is TGTGCCAGCAGCGTAGAAGGGCCGAACACTGAAGCTTTCTTT.

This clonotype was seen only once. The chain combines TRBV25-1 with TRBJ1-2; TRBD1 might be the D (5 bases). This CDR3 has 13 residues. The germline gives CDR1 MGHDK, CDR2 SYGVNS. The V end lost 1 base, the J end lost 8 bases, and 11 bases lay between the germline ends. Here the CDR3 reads CASSEWGTAGYTF. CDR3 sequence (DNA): TGTGCCAGCAGTGAATGGGGGACGGCGGGCTACACCTTC.